Below, one T cell receptor beta chain is given with its context. Its antigen is unidentified. The sample comes from a study of PD-L1 blockade in urothelial cancer. Turning to the study itself: Bladder-origin urothelial cancer in males described about 90% of the roughly 30 patients.

TCRdb keeps only in-frame clones here, not all; method: immunoSEQ multiplex PCR. The table lists tens of thousands of clones, around 86% of them singletons, with around 3.2% in the top ten. Sample time point: pretreatment peripheral blood. It was locally advanced or metastatic urothelial carcinoma that patients had. Every patient provided from 1 to 8 samples, collected pretreatment and on-treatment. Study results and limitations: Better survival was forecast by a pretreatment blood TCR clonality below the median.

Sequencing was performed on PBMCs, taken around atezolizumab (anti-PD-L1) treatment. This TCR came from a man between 65 and 85 years old with urothelial cancer.

CDR3 DNA sequence: TGTGCCAGCAGCGAGGGACAGGGAAACACCATATATTTT. The encoded protein is CASSEGQGNTIYF. The chain uses TRBV2 and TRBJ1-3, with 7 bases that match TRBD1. J lost 4 bases, V lost 6 bases, and 3 bases had no gene match. Looked up from germline, CDR1 is SNHLY and CDR2 is FYNNEI. This CDR3 contains 13 residues.